Listed below are T cell receptor beta chains from one sample, sequenced in a study of T-cell reconstitution after alpha-beta-depleted transplantation in children. TCRdb re-derived calls from the PCR reads in MiXCR, one entry per CDR3 protein. The sample includes 500,000 or so distinct CDR3 sequences, over 9.5% of them seen just once. The material was PBMCs, mostly from graft donor cells, obtained 180 days after TCRalphabeta/CD19-depleted stem cell transplant. The receptors stem from a female patient aged 2-10 years who had a stem cell transplant for aplastic anemia, so the T cells may come from the graft donor. The CDR3 runs from the conserved cysteine through the conserved F or W. Each record gives: CDR3 length, J gene, V gene, D gene, clone size, CDR3 DNA, CDR3 protein. A D gene is named only where the DNA matches it firmly. Clone size is shown for a subset of rows, as once, few, many or a class of expanded clone.

CDR3 length: 15
J gene: TRBJ2-7
V gene: TRBV2
D gene: TRBD2
clone size: many
CDR3 DNA: TGTGCCAGCAGTGATTTGCGGGAGACCTCCTACGAGCAGTACTTC
CDR3 protein: CASSDLRETSYEQYF

CDR3 length: 13
J gene: TRBJ1-1
V gene: TRBV12-3/TRBV12-4
D gene: NA
clone size: many
CDR3 DNA: TGTGCCAGCAGTTCCGGGCAGGGATGGCAAGCTTTCTTT
CDR3 protein: CASSSGQGWQAFF

CDR3 length: 16
J gene: TRBJ2-1
V gene: TRBV5-1
D gene: TRBD2
clone size: few
CDR3 DNA: TGCGCCAGCCGGTCCAGGCGAGCGGGAGTCTACAATGAGCAGTTCTTC
CDR3 protein: CASRSRRAGVYNEQFF

CDR3 length: 16
J gene: TRBJ2-2
V gene: TRBV20-1
D gene: NA
clone size: few
CDR3 DNA: TGCAGTGCTAGAGGAAGGGAATCCCCGAACACCGGGGAGCTGTTTTTT
CDR3 protein: CSARGRESPNTGELFF

CDR3 length: 15
J gene: TRBJ1-5
V gene: TRBV12-3/TRBV12-4
D gene: NA
clone size: few
CDR3 DNA: TGTGCCAGCAGTTTACGGGAGGAGGGCCATCAGCCCCAGCATTTT
CDR3 protein: CASSLREEGHQPQHF

CDR3 length: 17
J gene: TRBJ2-3
V gene: TRBV15
D gene: NA
clone size: few
CDR3 DNA: TGTGCCACCAGCAGAGATCGAAGGAGCGGACCTTCGTATACGCAGTATTTT
CDR3 protein: CATSRDRRSGPSYTQYF

CDR3 length: 14
J gene: TRBJ1-6
V gene: TRBV28
D gene: NA
clone size: NA
CDR3 DNA: TGTGCCAGCATACAGAGCTCCTATAATTCACCCCTCCACTTT
CDR3 protein: CASIQSSYNSPLHF

CDR3 length: 15
J gene: TRBJ2-2
V gene: TRBV6-2/TRBV6-3
D gene: NA
clone size: NA
CDR3 DNA: TGTGCCAGCAGCCTCGAGAATTGGTACACCGGGGAGCTGTTTTTT
CDR3 protein: CASSLENWYTGELFF

CDR3 length: 15
J gene: TRBJ1-3
V gene: TRBV5-1
D gene: NA
clone size: NA
CDR3 DNA: TGCGCCAGCAGCTCCCAGACAGGCTCTGGAAACACCATATATTTT
CDR3 protein: CASSSQTGSGNTIYF

CDR3 length: 19
J gene: TRBJ1-4
V gene: TRBV12-3/TRBV12-4
D gene: TRBD1
clone size: NA
CDR3 DNA: TGTACCAGCAGTTTCCGGGACAGGGGGATCGGGCCAACTAATGAAAAACTGTTTTTT
CDR3 protein: CTSSFRDRGIGPTNEKLFF

CDR3 length: 18
J gene: TRBJ2-1
V gene: TRBV27
D gene: TRBD2
clone size: few
CDR3 DNA: TGTGCCAGCAGTCACACCGGGACTAGCGGGACAGGTTACAATGAGCAGTTCTTC
CDR3 protein: CASSHTGTSGTGYNEQFF

CDR3 length: 13
J gene: TRBJ1-6
V gene: TRBV28
D gene: TRBD1
clone size: few
CDR3 DNA: TGTGCCATCAAGACAGGGGGCAATTCACCCCTCCACTTT
CDR3 protein: CAIKTGGNSPLHF

CDR3 length: 15
J gene: TRBJ2-7
V gene: TRBV3-1
D gene: TRBD2
clone size: NA
CDR3 DNA: TGTGCCAGCAGCCAACCTAGCGGGAGGCCCTACGAGCAGTACTTC
CDR3 protein: CASSQPSGRPYEQYF

CDR3 length: 15
J gene: TRBJ1-2
V gene: TRBV4-3
D gene: NA
clone size: NA
CDR3 DNA: TGCGCCAGCAGCCAAGTCTTCCAGGGGAACTATGGCTACACCTTC
CDR3 protein: CASSQVFQGNYGYTF

CDR3 length: 13
J gene: TRBJ2-7
V gene: TRBV10-3
D gene: NA
clone size: many
CDR3 DNA: TGTGCCATCAGTCCGACAGTACTCTACGAGCAGTACTTC
CDR3 protein: CAISPTVLYEQYF

CDR3 length: 15
J gene: TRBJ2-7
V gene: TRBV2
D gene: NA
clone size: NA
CDR3 DNA: TGTGCCAGCAGTGCGGTCAGTAGCGGCACCTACGAGCAGTACTTC
CDR3 protein: CASSAVSSGTYEQYF

CDR3 length: 13
J gene: TRBJ2-7
V gene: TRBV28
D gene: TRBD1
clone size: few
CDR3 DNA: TGTGCCAGCAGTTATAACAGTTACGGGACAGAGTACTTC
CDR3 protein: CASSYNSYGTEYF

CDR3 length: 14
J gene: TRBJ2-5
V gene: TRBV20-1
D gene: TRBD2
clone size: few
CDR3 DNA: TGCAGTGCGGTACGGACTAGCGGTCAAGAGACCCAGTACTTC
CDR3 protein: CSAVRTSGQETQYF

CDR3 length: 13
J gene: TRBJ2-3
V gene: TRBV9
D gene: NA
clone size: few
CDR3 DNA: TGTGCCAGCAGCGTAGAAGCGGCGAATACGCAGTATTTT
CDR3 protein: CASSVEAANTQYF

CDR3 length: 15
J gene: TRBJ1-3
V gene: TRBV28
D gene: NA
clone size: few
CDR3 DNA: TGTGCCAGCAGGGTTGGGGGGGCGCAGGGAAACACCATATATTTT
CDR3 protein: CASRVGGAQGNTIYF

CDR3 length: 15
J gene: TRBJ1-2
V gene: TRBV20-1
D gene: NA
clone size: NA
CDR3 DNA: TGCAGTGTTAAGAGAGGCAGTCGGGCGATCTATGGCTACACCTTC
CDR3 protein: CSVKRGSRAIYGYTF

CDR3 length: 18
J gene: TRBJ2-1
V gene: TRBV20-1
D gene: TRBD2
clone size: NA
CDR3 DNA: TGCAGTGCTAGAGTTGCATCTAGACTAGCTGGGTCCTACAATGAGCAGTTCTTC
CDR3 protein: CSARVASRLAGSYNEQFF

CDR3 length: 13
J gene: TRBJ1-6
V gene: TRBV6-4
D gene: NA
clone size: few
CDR3 DNA: TGTGCCAGCAGCCAGACTGAAAATTCACCCCTCCACTTT
CDR3 protein: CASSQTENSPLHF

CDR3 length: 17
J gene: TRBJ1-5
V gene: TRBV20-1
D gene: NA
clone size: few
CDR3 DNA: TGCAGTGCTAGAGAGTTACAGGGAGGCGCTTTTTATCAGCCCCAGCATTTT
CDR3 protein: CSARELQGGAFYQPQHF

CDR3 length: 16
J gene: TRBJ2-1
V gene: TRBV19
D gene: TRBD1
clone size: few
CDR3 DNA: TGTGCCAGTAGTATTAACCCCGGACAGGTCTACAATGAGCAGTTCTTC
CDR3 protein: CASSINPGQVYNEQFF

CDR3 length: 15
J gene: TRBJ2-2
V gene: TRBV28
D gene: NA
clone size: few
CDR3 DNA: TGTGCCAGCAGTCCCTCACTAGGGAACACCGGGGAGCTGTTTTTT
CDR3 protein: CASSPSLGNTGELFF

CDR3 length: 16
J gene: TRBJ2-2
V gene: TRBV7-2
D gene: TRBD2
clone size: many
CDR3 DNA: TGTGCCAGCACCCCAACCGGGACTAAGAACACCGGGGAGCTGTTTTTT
CDR3 protein: CASTPTGTKNTGELFF

CDR3 length: 15
J gene: TRBJ1-5
V gene: TRBV6-2/TRBV6-3
D gene: TRBD1
clone size: NA
CDR3 DNA: TGTGCCAGCAGTTATACAGGGGGCGCAGATCAGCCCCAGCATTTT
CDR3 protein: CASSYTGGADQPQHF

CDR3 length: 15
J gene: TRBJ2-5
V gene: TRBV6-1
D gene: NA
clone size: NA
CDR3 DNA: TGTGCCAGCAGTATTCGGCAGGGAAGGGTTGAGACCCAGTACTTC
CDR3 protein: CASSIRQGRVETQYF

CDR3 length: 14
J gene: TRBJ1-2
V gene: TRBV5-1
D gene: NA
clone size: NA
CDR3 DNA: TGCGCCAGCAGCTCGGGACCTCAGGACTATGGCTACACCTTC
CDR3 protein: CASSSGPQDYGYTF